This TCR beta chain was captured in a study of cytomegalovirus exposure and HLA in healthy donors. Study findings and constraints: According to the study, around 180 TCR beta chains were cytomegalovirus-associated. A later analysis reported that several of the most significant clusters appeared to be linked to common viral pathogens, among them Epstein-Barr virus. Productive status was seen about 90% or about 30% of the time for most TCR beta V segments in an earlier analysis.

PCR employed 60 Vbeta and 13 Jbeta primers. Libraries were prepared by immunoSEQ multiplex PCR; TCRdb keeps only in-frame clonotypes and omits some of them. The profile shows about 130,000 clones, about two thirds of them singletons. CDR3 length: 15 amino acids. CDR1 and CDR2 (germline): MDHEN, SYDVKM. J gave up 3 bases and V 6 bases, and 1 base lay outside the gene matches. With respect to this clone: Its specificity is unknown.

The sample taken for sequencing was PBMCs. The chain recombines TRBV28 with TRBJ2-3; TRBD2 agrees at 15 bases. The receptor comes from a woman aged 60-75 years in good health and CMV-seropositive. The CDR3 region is CASRGTSGGTDTQYF. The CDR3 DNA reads TGTGCCAGCAGGGGGACTAGCGGGGGGACAGATACGCAGTATTTT.